This TCR beta chain was captured in a study of shared clonotypes between healthy human individuals. CDR3 length: 11 residues. Trimming at V came to 6 bases and at J to 11 bases, leaving 6 bases not matched to a gene. The germline V gene encodes CDR1 MNHNY and CDR2 SVGAGI (reference sequence). Data came from immunoSEQ multiplex PCR; TCRdb stores just in-frame clones and leaves some out. Of some 2.1 million clones in the sample, approximately 95% were seen once. About this clone: Its antigen is not known.

Regarding the study as a whole: Tissue TCR repertoires likely differ from these blood-only repertoires.

Sequenced: naive CD4+ T cells sorted from blood. Subset: CD45RA+ positively selected. The receptor's source is a man between 18 and 29 years old in good health. The chain couples TRBV6-6 to TRBJ1-1; 7 bases agree with TRBD1. In nucleotides, the CDR3 is TGTGCCAGCAGCTACCAGGGGGGCGCTTTCTTT. Translated, it gives CASSYQGGAFF.